This TCR beta chain was sequenced during a study of cytomegalovirus exposure and HLA in healthy donors. Germline lookup yields CDR1 MGHRA and CDR2 YSYEKL. J was trimmed by 4 bases and V by 1 base; bases with no gene match: 6. The CDR3 sequence is 16 residues long. The PCR employed 60 Vbeta primers together with 13 Jbeta primers. The table came from immunoSEQ multiplex PCR; TCRdb's copy has only in-frame clones and leaves some out. The table records approximately 170,000 clones, less than 85% of them present only once. Sequenced input: PBMCs. The V call is TRBV4-1, the J call TRBJ2-1; TRBD2 agrees at 8 bases. The clonotype comes from a boy aged 2 to 10 in good health and CMV-seronegative. The DNA for the CDR3 is TGCGCCAGCAGCCAAGGGGCCAGCGGGAGTTACAATGAGCAGTTCTTC. Amino acid sequence: CASSQGASGSYNEQFF.